These 23 T cell receptor beta chains originate from one sample sequenced in a study of CD4 T cells in relation to SARS-CoV-2 and coronaviruses. CD4+ T cells from unexposed donors were obtained before the COVID-19 pandemic (2011-2018). After approximately 10 days of culture, CD4+ T cells were isolated. These receptors' antigens are unknown. The protocol was immunoSEQ multiplex PCR, while the TCRdb copy is restricted to in-frame clones and leaves out a portion. The top ten clones hold 30% to 35% of a sample with some 16,000 clones, more than 75% of them seen once. The sample was CD4+ T cells from PBMCs, cultured in vitro. The receptors were gathered from a human donor in good health.

DNA of the CDR3: TGTGCCAGCAGCTCCCTTGGGGGGGCCATGGAGACCCAGTACTTC. This sequence encodes CASSSLGGAMETQYF. V gene TRBV5-6 combines with J gene TRBJ2-5; D is perhaps TRBD2 (7 bases). This CDR3 has 15 residues. Looked up from germline, CDR1 is SGHDT and CDR2 is YYEEEE. V was trimmed by 3 bases and J by 5 bases, leaving 17 bases between them.

This clone was seen only a few times. This chain joins TRBV2 and TRBJ1-6, with D possibly TRBD1 on 6 matching bases. Between the trimmed V and J ends, which lost 6 bases and 7 bases, there was a span of 19 bases. Germline V gene data show CDR1 as SNHLY and CDR2 as FYNNEI. This CDR3 region has 16 residues. CDR3: CASRPDRLAVNSPLHF. In nucleotides, the CDR3 is TGTGCCAGCAGGCCGGACAGACTAGCAGTGAATTCACCCCTCCACTTT.

The V and J genes are TRBV11-3 and TRBJ1-1; D gene uncertain. Germline V lookup: CDR1 SGHNT, CDR2 YENEEA. Trimming removed 0 bases at V and 11 bases at J, with 10 bases between. The length of the CDR3 is 12 residues. The CDR3 DNA reads as TGTGCCAGCAGCTTAGACCCCCCGGAGGCTTTCTTT. This codes for CASSLDPPEAFF.

The chain joins TRBV5-4 to TRBJ2-7; 11 positions agree with TRBD1. Losses at the gene ends were 6 bases for V and 3 bases for J; bases not matched to a gene: 5. The CDR3 sequence is 14 residues long. Germline V lookup: CDR1 SGHNT, CDR2 YYREEE (reference sequence). CDR3 in amino acids: CASTTGTGGYEQYF. CDR3 DNA: TGTGCCAGCACAACCGGGACAGGGGGCTACGAGCAGTACTTC. Combining the CDR3 with reference TRBV5-4 and TRBJ2-7 gives the whole variable domain ETGVTQSPTHLIKTRGQQVTLRCSSQSGHNTVSWYQQALGQGPQFIFQYYREEENGRGNFPPRFSGLQFPNYSSELNVNALELDDSALYLCASTTGTGGYEQYFGPGTRLTVT.

The chain joins TRBV15 to TRBJ1-1; D unresolved. The V and J ends lost 1 base and 9 bases respectively, with 9 bases between them. Per the germline V gene, CDR1 is LNHNV and CDR2 is YYDKDF (reference sequence). This CDR3 is built from 12 residues. The CDR3 DNA reads TGTGCCACCAGCAGAGTCGGGGAGAAAGCTTTCTTT. Protein product: CATSRVGEKAFF.

V usage is TRBV28 and J usage is TRBJ1-2, with 7 bases aligning to TRBD1. Trimming removed 3 bases from V and 7 bases from J; junction bases left unmatched: 5. The CDR3 runs to 13 residues. Germline V lookup: CDR1 MDHEN, CDR2 SYDVKM. The CDR3 loop is CASSLGQGGGYTF. The CDR3 DNA is TGTGCCAGCAGTTTGGGCCAGGGGGGTGGCTACACCTTC.

This rearrangement joins TRBV4-2 to TRBJ2-7, with D maybe TRBD1 (6 bases). This CDR3 has 19 amino acids. The ends were cut back, 0 bases at V and 2 bases at J, with 23 bases in the middle. The germline gives CDR1 LGHNA, CDR2 YNFKEQ. CDR3 sequence reads: CASSQDVKNRVFVPYEQYF. The CDR3 coding sequence is TGTGCCAGCAGCCAAGACGTAAAGAACAGGGTATTTGTCCCCTACGAGCAGTACTTC.

This CDR3 is CASSTSIASNQPQHF. CDR3 bases: TGTGCCAGCAGTACTTCTATAGCGAGCAATCAGCCCCAGCATTTT. This chain connects TRBV2 to TRBJ1-5; D remains ambiguous. The germline gives CDR1 SNHLY, CDR2 FYNNEI. The V end was cut by 5 bases, the J end by 1 base, with 12 bases between. The CDR3 has 15 amino acids.

J is TRBJ2-7 and V is TRBV2, with D unclear. Trimming shortened V by 4 bases and J by 0 bases, and 13 bases separated the two germline ends. Germline V lookup: CDR1 SNHLY, CDR2 FYNNEI. This CDR3 contains 15 residues. DNA of the CDR3: TGTGCCAGCAGTGTCGAACAGTCGAGCTCCTACGAGCAGTACTTC. Translated, it gives CASSVEQSSSYEQYF. Full variable domain (rest looked up from reference TRBV2 and TRBJ2-7): EPEVTQTPSHQVTQMGQEVILRCVPISNHLYFYWYRQILGQKVEFLVSFYNNEISEKSEIFDDQFSVERPDGSNFTLKIRSTKLEDSAMYFCASSVEQSSSYEQYFGPGTRLTVT.

The CDR3: CASVKIGGSYEQYF. CDR3 bases: TGTGCCAGCGTCAAAATCGGGGGCTCCTACGAGCAGTACTTC. The chain links TRBV7-9 to TRBJ2-7; possible D gene TRBD2, 6 bases. Germline V gene sequence: CDR1 SEHNR, CDR2 FQNEAQ (reference sequence). Trimming took off 8 bases at V and 0 bases at J, with 14 bases between the two ends. The length of the CDR3 is 14 residues.

This chain links TRBV23-1 with TRBJ1-1; possible D gene TRBD1, 5 bases. TRBV23-1 is treated as an ORF (open reading frame) with a function not yet certain. This CDR3 has 18 amino acids. The V end lost 0 bases, the J end lost 3 bases, and 20 bases lay between the germline ends. CDR3 region: CASSQSWGRTRTYTEAFF. DNA of the CDR3: TGCGCCAGCAGTCAATCATGGGGACGGACCCGAACTTACACTGAAGCTTTCTTT.

The J gene is TRBJ2-7, the V gene TRBV18, with D tentatively TRBD1 or TRBD2 (7 bases each). Trimming left V 6 bases short and J 4 bases short, with 19 bases between. The CDR3 covers 15 residues. Germline CDR1 and CDR2: KGHSH and LQKENI. CDR3 loop: CASSHLGGTVYEQYF. The CDR3 nucleotides are TGTGCCAGCTCTCACCTGGGGGGGACAGTTTACGAGCAGTACTTC.

The chain joins TRBV27 to TRBJ2-3, with TRBD1 matching 8 bases. The CDR3 has 16 amino acids. Germline assignment: CDR1 MNHEY and CDR2 SMNVEV (reference sequence). The V segment lost 4 bases and the J segment 5 bases; nucleotides outside the gene matches: 11. This CDR3 is CASSSFAWTGIDTQYF. The CDR3 DNA is TGTGCCAGCAGTTCCTTCGCCTGGACAGGGATAGATACGCAGTATTTT.

The genes are TRBV5-8 and TRBJ2-5; D remains ambiguous. Germline values: CDR1 SGHTS, CDR2 YDEGEE. The CDR3 is 17 amino acids. V shed 6 bases and J shed 5 bases, with 26 bases lying between them. CDR3 nucleotides: TGTGCCAGCACCCACCGAGCGTCCCGTGGGTTAATGGAGACCCAGTACTTC. It translates to CASTHRASRGLMETQYF.

The V and J genes are TRBV18 and TRBJ1-1; TRBD1 matches 8 bases. The CDR3 is made up of 16 amino acids. Germline CDR1 reads KGHSH; CDR2 reads LQKENI. Trimming took 5 bases from V and 3 from J; bases not matched to a gene: 11. CDR3 nucleotides: TGTGCCAGCTCAATAACAGGGGGGGTAGGCGACACTGAAGCTTTCTTT. The encoded protein is CASSITGGVGDTEAFF.

This chain links TRBV5-6 with TRBJ2-7, with TRBD1 matching over 7 bases. Losses at the gene ends were 3 bases for V and 3 bases for J; bases not matched to a gene: 6. Germline CDR1 is SGHDT and CDR2 is YYEEEE. CDR3 length: 14 amino acids. CDR3 nucleotides: TGTGCCAGCAGCTCTGGGGGACAGAACTACGAGCAGTACTTC. It yields the protein CASSSGGQNYEQYF. The full variable domain, completed using reference TRBV5-6 and TRBJ2-7, is DAGVTQSPTHLIKTRGQQVTLRCSPKSGHDTVSWYQQALGQGPQFIFQYYEEEERQRGNFPDRFSGHQFPNYSSELNVNALLLGDSALYLCASSSGGQNYEQYFGPGTRLTVT.

This clone was picked up a small number of times. The gene calls are TRBV2 and TRBJ1-5, with unresolved D. Germline CDR1 reads SNHLY; CDR2 reads FYNNEI. This CDR3 has 12 residues. Trimming shortened V by 6 bases and J by 1 base, and 4 bases separated the two germline ends. CDR3: CASRPSNQPQHF. The CDR3 bases are TGTGCCAGCAGGCCCAGCAATCAGCCCCAGCATTTT. The whole variable domain, remainder taken from reference TRBV2 and TRBJ1-5, is EPEVTQTPSHQVTQMGQEVILRCVPISNHLYFYWYRQILGQKVEFLVSFYNNEISEKSEIFDDQFSVERPDGSNFTLKIRSTKLEDSAMYFCASRPSNQPQHFGDGTRLSIL.

This sequence joins TRBV7-2 and TRBJ2-2, with D perhaps TRBD1 or TRBD2 (6 bases each). Trimming removed 5 bases at V and 5 bases at J, with 15 bases between. The germline CDR1 and CDR2 sequences are SGHTA and FQGNSA. The CDR3 has 15 amino acids. This CDR3 is CASSAAQGRTGELFF. CDR3 bases: TGTGCCAGCAGCGCGGCCCAGGGGAGGACCGGGGAGCTGTTTTTT. The variable domain in full, with the rest retrieved from reference TRBV7-2 and TRBJ2-2, is GAGVSQSPSNKVTEKGKDVELRCDPISGHTALYWYRQSLGQGLEFLIYFQGNSAPDKSGLPSDRFSAERTGGSVSTLTIQRTQQEDSAVYLCASSAAQGRTGELFFGEGSRLTVL.

The chain combines TRBV6-4 with TRBJ1-2, with D tentatively TRBD1 (6 bases). Trimming took 10 bases from V and 7 from J, leaving 16 bases between them. Germline V gives CDR1 MRHNA, CDR2 SNTAGT. This CDR3 region has 12 residues. As DNA, the CDR3 is TGTGCCACTCCCAGGGGCCGGTGTGGCTACACCTTC. Translating it yields CATPRGRCGYTF.

The chain has TRBV6-2 or TRBV6-3 and TRBJ2-7, with 13 bases lining up with TRBD2. The CDR3 has 15 residues. With V trimmed by 5 bases and J by 5 bases, 6 bases remained unmatched. Germline CDR1 reads MNHEY; CDR2 reads SVGEGT. CDR3 protein: CASSQTSGGTHEQYF. CDR3 nucleotides: TGTGCCAGCAGTCAGACTAGCGGGGGGACCCACGAGCAGTACTTC.

There are a few counts of this clone. V usage is TRBV4-1 and J usage is TRBJ1-2; D call uncertain. Germline CDR1 reads MGHRA; CDR2 reads YSYEKL. This CDR3 spans 14 amino acids. V lost 1 base, J lost 7 bases, and 13 bases lay in between. In nucleotides, the CDR3 is TGCGCCAGCAGCCAAGCGGGTCTTAAAACTGGCTACACCTTC. Translated: CASSQAGLKTGYTF.

The genes are TRBV23-1 and TRBJ2-3; 10 nucleotides align to TRBD2. TRBV23-1 is marked as an open reading frame, function uncertain. V lost 1 base, J lost 4 bases, and 14 bases stayed unmatched. There are 19 residues in the CDR3. The DNA for the CDR3 is TGCGCCAGCAGTCAATTAGTGTGGGCTAGCGGGAGTTTCGCAGATACGCAGTATTTT. It specifies CASSQLVWASGSFADTQYF.

The chain recombines TRBV27 with TRBJ2-5; tentative D call: TRBD1 (5 bases). The CDR3 length is 15 residues. In germline, CDR1 is MNHEY, CDR2 SMNVEV (reference sequence). Trimming left V 7 bases short and J 0 bases short, with 15 bases between. The CDR3 DNA reads as TGTGCCAGCAAGACTGGAGTGGGGCACCAAGAGACCCAGTACTTC. Protein: CASKTGVGHQETQYF.